This TCR beta chain originates from a study of blood T cells in healthy people across ages. Combining a sample-barcoded 5' primer with a J-beta primer mix, a second PCR ran for roughly 7 to 12 cycles. TCRdb redid the calling of the 5' RACE reads with MiXCR, one entry per CDR3 protein. The sample records fewer than 1,000,000 distinct CDR3 sequences, more than 35% being singletons. The CDR3 sequence is 13 residues long. Trimming shortened V by 5 bases and J by 4 bases, and 11 bases separated the two germline ends. Germline assignment: CDR1 MNHEY and CDR2 SMNVEV (reference sequence). This TCR derives from a man aged 80 or over in good health. The chain joins TRBV27 to TRBJ2-5; D perhaps matches TRBD2 (6 bases). The sample was blood. The CDR3 DNA reads TGTGCCAGCAGTACCCGGGGGACAGAGACCCAGTACTTC. Residues: CASSTRGTETQYF.